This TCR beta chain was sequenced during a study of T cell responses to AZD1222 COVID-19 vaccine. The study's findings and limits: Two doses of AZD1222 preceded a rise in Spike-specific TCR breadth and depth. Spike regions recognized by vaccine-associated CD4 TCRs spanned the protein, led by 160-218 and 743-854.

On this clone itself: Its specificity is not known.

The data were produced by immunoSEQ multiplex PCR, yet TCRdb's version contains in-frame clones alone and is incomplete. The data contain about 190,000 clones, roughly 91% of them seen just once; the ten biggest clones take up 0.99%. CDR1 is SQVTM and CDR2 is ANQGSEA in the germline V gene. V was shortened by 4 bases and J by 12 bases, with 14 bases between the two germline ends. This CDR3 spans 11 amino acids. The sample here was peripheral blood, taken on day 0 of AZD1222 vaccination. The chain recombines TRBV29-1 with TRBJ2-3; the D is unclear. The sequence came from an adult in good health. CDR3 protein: CSVVEEVGQYF. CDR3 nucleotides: TGCAGCGTTGTCGAGGAAGTGGGTCAGTATTTT.